These 27 T cell receptor beta chains were all obtained from the same sample, sequenced in a study of shared T cell receptors in the human thymus. The method was immunoSEQ multiplex PCR; TCRdb's version includes in-frame clones alone and lacks a portion of them. The table includes fewer than 700,000 clones, 85% to 90% detected once. Separately, the same data were catalogued under a study of human thymus T cells.

The sequencing sample was made of thymocytes. The receptors were gathered from a boy under three years old with a congenital heart defect.

The chain recombines TRBV7-9 with TRBJ2-3; 8 bases are a match to TRBD1. With 5 bases clipped from V and 3 bases from J, the junction kept 13 bases outside the gene matches. This CDR3 is 17 amino acids long. Germline assignment: CDR1 SEHNR and CDR2 FQNEAQ (reference sequence). CDR3 loop: CASSPGETGVMTDTQYF. The CDR3 region has the DNA TGTGCCAGCAGCCCGGGTGAGACAGGGGTCATGACAGATACGCAGTATTTT.

V gene TRBV28 combines with J gene TRBJ2-5, with D possibly TRBD2 on 6 matching bases. Germline assignment: CDR1 MDHEN and CDR2 SYDVKM. The CDR3 covers 15 residues. Deletions cut 1 base from V and 3 bases from J, with 12 bases between. CDR3 sequence (DNA): TGTGCCAGCAGTTTATTCGGGGACTTAGAAGAGACCCAGTACTTC. It codes for CASSLFGDLEETQYF. Full variable domain (missing parts from reference TRBV28 and TRBJ2-5): DVKVTQSSRYLVKRTGEKVFLECVQDMDHENMFWYRQDPGLGLRLIYFSYDVKMKEKGDIPEGYSVSREKKERFSLILESASTNQTSMYLCASSLFGDLEETQYFGPGTRLLVL.

The table lists this clone with a few counts. J is TRBJ2-4 and V is TRBV5-5, with 9 bases fitting TRBD1. CDR1 is SGHKS and CDR2 is YYEKEE in the germline V gene (reference sequence). There are 18 residues in the CDR3. The V and J ends lost 3 bases and 6 bases, in that order; junction bases with no gene match: 16. The CDR3 sequence: CASSSPPNRGRDRNIQYF. In nucleotides, the CDR3 is TGTGCCAGCAGCTCTCCCCCGAACAGGGGGCGCGACAGAAACATTCAGTACTTC.

J is TRBJ2-3 and V is TRBV6-1; TRBD1 might be the D (8 bases). This CDR3 is built from 12 residues. V was clipped by 6 bases and J by 10 bases, with 14 bases between them. Germline lookup yields CDR1 MNHNS and CDR2 SASEGT. CDR3 sequence: CASRGRGQAQYF. The CDR3 DNA is TGTGCCAGCAGGGGGAGGGGACAGGCGCAGTATTTT.

CDR3 in DNA: TGTGCCAGCAGTGAAGCCCCACACGGACAGTCCTACGAGCAGTACTTC. It codes for CASSEAPHGQSYEQYF. The gene calls are TRBV6-1 and TRBJ2-5, with D perhaps TRBD1 (6 bases). The J call may be in error: the DNA end matches TRBJ2-7 better. There are 16 residues in the CDR3. Germline V gives CDR1 MNHNS, CDR2 SASEGT.

The rearrangement joins TRBV30 to TRBJ2-1; 9 nucleotides agree with TRBD2. Germline CDR1 and CDR2: GTSNPN and SVGIG (reference sequence). This CDR3 contains 16 residues. Trimming took 1 base from V and 7 from J; bases not matched to a gene: 11. CDR3 in amino acids: CAWSEPTRGLANEQFF. CDR3 nucleotides: TGTGCCTGGAGTGAACCCACCCGGGGACTAGCAAATGAGCAGTTCTTC.

The chain combines TRBV27 with TRBJ1-4; D gene unclear. Deletions cut 8 bases from V and 2 bases from J, with 9 bases between. Germline loops: CDR1 MNHEY, CDR2 SMNVEV (reference sequence). The CDR3 is 13 amino acids. The CDR3 DNA sequence: TGTGCCAGCCGGAGGCGGACTAATGAAAAACTGTTTTTT. Protein: CASRRRTNEKLFF. The whole variable domain, remainder taken from reference TRBV27 and TRBJ1-4, is EAQVTQNPRYLITVTGKKLTVTCSQNMNHEYMSWYRQDPGLGLRQIYYSMNVEVTDKGDVPEGYKVSRKEKRNFPLILESPSPNQTSLYFCASRRRTNEKLFFGSGTQLSVL.

The chain is built from TRBV4-2 and TRBJ2-7; D gene ambiguous. Between the trimmed V and J ends, which lost 0 bases and 6 bases, there was a span of 21 bases. The CDR3 has 17 residues. CDR1 is LGHNA and CDR2 is YNFKEQ in the germline V gene. DNA of the CDR3: TGTGCCAGCAGCCAAGAAACCCGCCTAGTGCCCCTTGGCGAGCAGTACTTC. This codes for CASSQETRLVPLGEQYF.

There are a few counts of this clone. The rearrangement uses TRBV10-3 and TRBJ1-4, with a tentative D call TRBD1 (6 bases). V lost 8 bases and J 0 bases, leaving 13 bases between the germline ends. The CDR3 length is 15 residues. From germline, CDR1 is ENHRY and CDR2 SYGVKD. In DNA, the CDR3 is TGTGCCATCTCAGCAGGGGAGTCAACTAATGAAAAACTGTTTTTT. Its translation is CAISAGESTNEKLFF.

This clone was counted only a few times. This chain joins TRBV7-2 and TRBJ1-4, with 8 nucleotides matching TRBD1. Germline V CDR1 and CDR2: SGHTA, FQGNSA. Trimming removed 5 bases from V and 8 bases from J; junction bases left unmatched: 10. The CDR3 is 15 amino acids. The CDR3 sequence is CASSTQTGEGEKLFF. The CDR3 bases are TGTGCCAGCAGCACCCAGACAGGGGAGGGGGAAAAACTGTTTTTT.

The V and J genes are TRBV7-8 and TRBJ2-7; tentatively, D is TRBD1 (7 bases). Trimming shortened V by 5 bases and J by 0 bases, and 17 bases separated the two germline ends. CDR3 length: 16 amino acids. Per germline, CDR1 SGHVS and CDR2 FQNEAQ. This CDR3 is CASSPGGLAVSYEQYF. In DNA form, the CDR3 reads TGTGCCAGCAGCCCAGGGGGGTTAGCGGTCTCCTACGAGCAGTACTTC.

The count of this clone is one. The chain combines TRBV4-3 with TRBJ2-2, with D possibly TRBD1 on 5 matching bases. The length of the CDR3 is 16 residues. Germline V lookup: CDR1 LGHNA, CDR2 YSLEER. V lost 0 bases and J lost 2, with 10 bases in between. The CDR3 sequence is CASSQEGQGNTGELFF. CDR3 nucleotide sequence: TGCGCCAGCAGCCAAGAGGGGCAGGGAAACACCGGGGAGCTGTTTTTT.

The chain carries TRBV11-2 and TRBJ2-5, with 7 bases matching TRBD2. CDR3 length: 14 amino acids. V lost 2 bases, J lost 5 bases, and 5 bases stayed unmatched. Per the germline V gene, CDR1 is SGHAT and CDR2 is FQNNGV. CDR3 DNA sequence: TGTGCCAGCAGCTTATCCGGCGGGAGTGAGACCCAGTACTTC. Translating gives CASSLSGGSETQYF.

The genes are TRBV11-1 and TRBJ2-5, with TRBD2 identical over 7 bases. The germline gives CDR1 SGHAT, CDR2 FQDESV (reference sequence). The CDR3 totals 18 residues. J lost 1 base, V lost 5 bases, and 16 bases had no gene match. CDR3 coding DNA: TGTGCCAGCAGCCCCCCGGCGCGGGAGATCCTAACCCAAGAGACCCAGTACTTC. Encoded protein: CASSPPAREILTQETQYF.

The chain is built from TRBV19 and TRBJ2-3; weak D call: TRBD2 (5 bases). Germline values: CDR1 LNHDA, CDR2 SQIVND (reference sequence). V shed 8 bases and J shed 4 bases, with 19 bases lying between them. CDR3 length: 15 residues. The CDR3 nucleotides read TGTGCCAGTTCATATAGCCTGAGGCGGGCAGATACGCAGTATTTT. The encoded protein is CASSYSLRRADTQYF.

The V call is TRBV5-1, the J call TRBJ2-5; 11 nucleotides line up with TRBD1. From germline, CDR1 is SGHRS and CDR2 YFSETQ. The CDR3 has 16 residues. The J segment lost 1 base and the V segment lost 2 bases, leaving 4 bases of the junction unmatched. CDR3 protein: CASSFTGTGGQETQYF. CDR3 in DNA: TGCGCCAGCAGCTTTACCGGGACAGGGGGCCAAGAGACCCAGTACTTC.

The V and J genes are TRBV27 and TRBJ2-3; the match to TRBD2 covers 10 bases. V lost 2 bases, J lost 1 base, and 6 bases stayed unmatched. In germline, CDR1 is MNHEY, CDR2 SMNVEV (reference sequence). This CDR3 is built from 17 residues. CDR3 in amino acids: CASSLSGRAGGTDTQYF. The CDR3, as DNA: TGTGCCAGCAGTTTAAGCGGGAGGGCCGGCGGCACAGATACGCAGTATTTT.

The genes are TRBV9 and TRBJ2-5, with D tentatively TRBD2 (5 bases). Trimming pared 0 bases from V and 2 bases from J, leaving 11 bases between. The CDR3 has 15 amino acids. Germline V lookup: CDR1 SGDLS, CDR2 YYNGEE. CDR3 loop: CASSVGLPIQETQYF. The CDR3 DNA reads TGTGCCAGCAGCGTAGGACTACCCATTCAAGAGACCCAGTACTTC.

This clone was seen once. CDR3 residues: CASWGQNTGELFF. CDR3 nucleotide sequence: TGTGCCAGTTGGGGACAAAACACCGGGGAGCTGTTTTTT. The chain is built from TRBV19 and TRBJ2-2; D is perhaps TRBD1 (6 bases). The CDR3 contains 13 residues. V was cut by 8 bases and J by 2 bases, with 9 bases left in between. The germline gives CDR1 LNHDA, CDR2 SQIVND (reference sequence).

V gene TRBV11-2 combines with J gene TRBJ2-7, with 7 bases fitting TRBD1. This CDR3 region has 16 residues. The germline CDR1 and CDR2 sequences are SGHAT and FQNNGV. Trimming at V came to 1 base and at J to 7 bases, leaving 13 bases not matched to a gene. The CDR3 DNA sequence: TGTGCCAGCAGCTTAGTTGGAAGGGGGCGTTACCAAGAGCAGTACTTC. The encoded protein is CASSLVGRGRYQEQYF.

The chain recombines TRBV6-1 with TRBJ2-1; 7 bases are shared with TRBD2. In germline, CDR1 is MNHNS, CDR2 SASEGT. V was pared by 5 bases and J by 3 bases, with 10 bases of the junction left unmatched. The CDR3 extends over 16 amino acids. The chain's CDR3 is CASSQEALADYNEQFF. CDR3 nucleotides: TGTGCCAGCAGTCAAGAGGCTCTAGCGGACTACAATGAGCAGTTCTTC.

J is TRBJ1-1 and V is TRBV7-9; tentatively, D is TRBD1 (6 bases). The CDR3 contains 14 residues. The V end was cut by 7 bases, the J end by 0 bases, with 12 bases between. Germline-derived CDR1 and CDR2 are SEHNR and FQNEAQ (reference sequence). The CDR3 DNA sequence: TGTGCCAGCATCCAGGACAGAATGAACACTGAAGCTTTCTTT. Its translation is CASIQDRMNTEAFF.

The chain joins TRBV19 to TRBJ1-1, with D tentatively TRBD1 (6 bases). CDR1 is LNHDA, CDR2 SQIVND, per germline (reference sequence). V dropped 10 bases and J dropped 1 base, with 13 bases sitting between them. The CDR3 runs 13 residues. The CDR3 region has the DNA TGTGCCACCGCCAGGGGCACGAACACTGAAGCTTTCTTT. Its translation: CATARGTNTEAFF.

V and J are TRBV4-3 and TRBJ2-1, with 10 bases aligning to TRBD2. The CDR3 spans 16 residues. The V and J ends lost 0 bases and 8 bases, in that order; junction bases with no gene match: 7. Germline-derived CDR1 and CDR2 are LGHNA and YSLEER. CDR3 DNA: TGCGCCAGCAGCCAAGACGTCGCTAGCGGGAGCTATGAGCAGTTCTTC. Amino acid sequence: CASSQDVASGSYEQFF.

This clone appeared a single time. The chain joins TRBV7-8 to TRBJ2-7; TRBD1 is a possible D gene (5 bases). V was pared by 2 bases and J by 5 bases, with 16 bases between. The germline gives CDR1 SGHVS, CDR2 FQNEAQ. The CDR3 extends over 15 amino acids. CDR3 amino acids: CASSLIGGRADEQYF. The CDR3 region has the DNA TGTGCCAGCAGCTTAATAGGCGGCAGGGCGGACGAGCAGTACTTC.

CDR3: CAWSSLRPYEQYF. The CDR3 region has the DNA TGTGCCTGGAGTTCACTACGGCCCTACGAGCAGTACTTC. The chain employs TRBV30 and TRBJ2-7, with D unresolved. Germline CDR1 GTSNPN, CDR2 SVGIG (reference sequence). The V and J ends lost 2 bases and 2 bases respectively, with 10 bases between them. The CDR3 has 13 residues.

The chain couples TRBV6-6 to TRBJ1-5; D gene ambiguous. The CDR3 runs 13 residues. CDR1 MNHNY and CDR2 SVGAGI come from the germline V gene (reference sequence). Trimming took 2 bases from V and 2 from J, leaving 4 bases between them. CDR3 loop: CASSYGGNQPQHF. The CDR3 DNA is TGTGCCAGCAGTTACGGAGGCAATCAGCCCCAGCATTTT.